This is a list of T cell receptor beta chains from one sample in a study of beta chain features in type 1 diabetes. Clones were sequenced by immunoSEQ multiplex PCR, and TCRdb holds only the in-frame ones, with some missing. The profile shows 250,000 to 300,000 clones, 24% of them singletons. Source material: naive CD4+ T cells from blood. These receptors were collected from a woman between 25 and 40 years old with type 1 diabetes. Each CDR3 is given with its conserved first and last residue. The D gene is left open where the match is weak. Size is omitted from some rows. Given values are once, few, many or a class for expanded clones.

j_gene: TRBJ2-1; d_gene: TRBD1; v_gene: TRBV29-1; abundance: NA; CDR3nt: TGCAGCGTTTCCGGGACAGGGGCCTACAATGGGCAGTTCTTC; CDR3aa: CSVSGTGAYNGQFF
j_gene: TRBJ2-1; d_gene: TRBD2; v_gene: TRBV28; abundance: NA; CDR3nt: TGTGCCAGCAGTTCCAGGGAGGGTGAGCAGTTCTTC; CDR3aa: CASSSREGEQFF
j_gene: TRBJ2-3; d_gene: TRBD2; v_gene: TRBV18; abundance: NA; CDR3nt: TGTGCCAGCTCACCACCACGCGGGAGGGTTGATACGCAGTATTTT; CDR3aa: CASSPPRGRVDTQYF
j_gene: TRBJ2-4; d_gene: TRBD2; v_gene: TRBV9; abundance: few; CDR3nt: TGTGCCAGCAGCTACGGGACTCCGGGAGGGGCCAAAAACATTCAGTACTTC; CDR3aa: CASSYGTPGGAKNIQYF
j_gene: TRBJ2-5; d_gene: TRBD2; v_gene: TRBV14; abundance: NA; CDR3nt: TGTGCCAGCAGCCAATCGCCGGGACTAGGGAAAGAGACCCAGTACTTC; CDR3aa: CASSQSPGLGKETQYF
j_gene: TRBJ2-7; d_gene: TRBD1; v_gene: TRBV6-6; abundance: few; CDR3nt: TGTGCCAGCAGCTTATCTTTACAGGGGAAGGACTTC; CDR3aa: CASSLSLQGKDF
j_gene: TRBJ2-2; d_gene: TRBD2; v_gene: TRBV29-1; abundance: NA; CDR3nt: TGCAGCGTGTCTAGCGGGTCCGGGGAGCTGTTTTTT; CDR3aa: CSVSSGSGELFF
j_gene: TRBJ2-5; d_gene: NA; v_gene: TRBV29-1; abundance: NA; CDR3nt: TGCAGCGTTGGCCAGGGAGAGACCCAGTACTTC; CDR3aa: CSVGQGETQYF
j_gene: TRBJ1-2; d_gene: NA; v_gene: TRBV5-1; abundance: NA; CDR3nt: TGCGCCAGCAGCTTGACACCACCTTATGGCTACACCTTC; CDR3aa: CASSLTPPYGYTF
j_gene: TRBJ2-1; d_gene: TRBD2; v_gene: TRBV29-1; abundance: few; CDR3nt: TGCAGCGTTGCCTATAGGCTAGCGGGAGGCAATGAGCAGTTCTTC; CDR3aa: CSVAYRLAGGNEQFF
j_gene: TRBJ2-1; d_gene: TRBD1; v_gene: TRBV5-4; abundance: NA; CDR3nt: TGTGCCAGCAGCTTGGGGCAGGGGGAAGGAGAGCAGTTCTTC; CDR3aa: CASSLGQGEGEQFF
j_gene: TRBJ1-5; d_gene: NA; v_gene: TRBV4-1; abundance: NA; CDR3nt: TGCGCCAGCAGCCATAATTTTCTTAGCAATCAGCCCCAGCATTTT; CDR3aa: CASSHNFLSNQPQHF
j_gene: TRBJ1-3; d_gene: NA; v_gene: TRBV30; abundance: NA; CDR3nt: TGTGCCTGGGCAACGGGAAATGGAAACACCATATATTTT; CDR3aa: CAWATGNGNTIYF
j_gene: TRBJ2-2; d_gene: TRBD2; v_gene: TRBV5-6; abundance: NA; CDR3nt: TGTGCCAGCAGCTTGGGACTAGCGGGAACCGGGGAGCTGTTTTTT; CDR3aa: CASSLGLAGTGELFF
j_gene: TRBJ1-1; d_gene: TRBD1; v_gene: TRBV29-1; abundance: NA; CDR3nt: TGCAGCGTAGCCCGACAGGGTAGCACTGAAGCTTTCTTT; CDR3aa: CSVARQGSTEAFF
j_gene: TRBJ2-1; d_gene: TRBD2; v_gene: TRBV11-2; abundance: few; CDR3nt: TGTGCCAGCAGCTTAGCACTAGCGGGCCATGAGCAGTTCTTC; CDR3aa: CASSLALAGHEQFF
j_gene: TRBJ2-5; d_gene: TRBD2; v_gene: TRBV9; abundance: NA; CDR3nt: TGTGCCAGCAGCACAATAGCGGGAAACCAAGAGACCCAGTACTTC; CDR3aa: CASSTIAGNQETQYF
j_gene: TRBJ2-1; d_gene: TRBD1; v_gene: TRBV28; abundance: NA; CDR3nt: TGTGCCAGCAGCCCTGCAGGGGGCGTGCATGGTGAGCAGTTCTTC; CDR3aa: CASSPAGGVHGEQFF
j_gene: TRBJ2-4; d_gene: TRBD2; v_gene: TRBV30; abundance: few; CDR3nt: TGTGCCTGGAGTGTCCTAGCGGGCTTAAACATTCAGTACTTC; CDR3aa: CAWSVLAGLNIQYF
j_gene: TRBJ2-5; d_gene: TRBD2; v_gene: TRBV27; abundance: few; CDR3nt: TGTGCCAGCAGCCCGGGACTAGCGGGTAGGGAGACCCAGTACTTC; CDR3aa: CASSPGLAGRETQYF
j_gene: TRBJ2-2; d_gene: NA; v_gene: TRBV28; abundance: NA; CDR3nt: TGTGCCAGCAAAGCGACCGGGGAGCTGTTTTTT; CDR3aa: CASKATGELFF
j_gene: TRBJ1-5; d_gene: NA; v_gene: TRBV23-1; abundance: NA; CDR3nt: TGCGCCAGCAGTCAGATCGGGAATCAGCCCCAGCATTTT; CDR3aa: CASSQIGNQPQHF
j_gene: TRBJ2-7; d_gene: TRBD1; v_gene: TRBV19; abundance: few; CDR3nt: TGTGCCAGTAGTGCCGGGACAGGGAAACAGCAGTACTTC; CDR3aa: CASSAGTGKQQYF
j_gene: TRBJ2-3; d_gene: NA; v_gene: TRBV14; abundance: few; CDR3nt: TGTGCCAGCAGCCAAGCCAGGACAGGCACAGATACGCAGTATTTT; CDR3aa: CASSQARTGTDTQYF
j_gene: TRBJ1-2; d_gene: NA; v_gene: TRBV29-1; abundance: NA; CDR3nt: TGCAGCGTTGAACAGGGGATGGGGAGAAACTATGGCTACACCTTC; CDR3aa: CSVEQGMGRNYGYTF
j_gene: TRBJ1-2; d_gene: TRBD1; v_gene: TRBV28; abundance: NA; CDR3nt: TGTGCCAGCAGTAACCAGGGACAGAACTATGGCTACACCTTC; CDR3aa: CASSNQGQNYGYTF
j_gene: TRBJ2-1; d_gene: TRBD2; v_gene: TRBV5-1; abundance: NA; CDR3nt: TGCGCCAGCAGCTTGGGTCCGGGAGGGTACAATGAGCAGTTCTTC; CDR3aa: CASSLGPGGYNEQFF